This entry concerns a single TCR beta chain. Its specificity is not known. Data came from immunoSEQ multiplex PCR; TCRdb stores just in-frame clones and leaves some out. The repertoire holds about 88,000 clones, with around 72% as singletons. Germline V CDR1 and CDR2: MNHEY, SVGAGI. The ends were cut back, 0 bases at V and 6 bases at J, with 12 bases in the middle. CDR3 length equals 14 residues. These data are taken from a study of radiotherapy plus CTLA-4 blockade in lung cancer. Study-wide results and caveats: Clones of tumor-derived TCRs expanded in blood after radiotherapy plus ipilimumab.

The sequence was obtained from a human donor with non-small cell lung cancer that progressed on radiotherapy plus ipilimumab. V is TRBV6-5 and J is TRBJ2-7; D is uncertain. Source: peripheral blood, taken from a patient treated with radiotherapy plus ipilimumab. The CDR3 sequence: CASSYSPVSFEQYF. Here the CDR3 DNA reads TGTGCCAGCAGTTACTCACCGGTTTCGTTCGAGCAGTACTTC.